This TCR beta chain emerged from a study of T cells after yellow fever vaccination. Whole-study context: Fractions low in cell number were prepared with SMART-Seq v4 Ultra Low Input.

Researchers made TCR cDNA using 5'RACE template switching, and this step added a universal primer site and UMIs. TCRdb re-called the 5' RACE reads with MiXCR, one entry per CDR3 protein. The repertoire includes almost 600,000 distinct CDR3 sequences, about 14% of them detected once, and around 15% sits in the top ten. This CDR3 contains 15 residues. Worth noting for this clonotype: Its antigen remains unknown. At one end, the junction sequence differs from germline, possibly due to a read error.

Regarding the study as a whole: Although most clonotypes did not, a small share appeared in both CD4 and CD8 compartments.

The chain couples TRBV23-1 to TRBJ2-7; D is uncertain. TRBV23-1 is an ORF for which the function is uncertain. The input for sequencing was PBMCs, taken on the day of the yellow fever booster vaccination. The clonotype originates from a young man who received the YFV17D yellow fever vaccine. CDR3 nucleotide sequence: TGTGTCTGCTGGCAACAGATGCTCACGGGCTACGAGCAGTACTTC. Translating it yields CVCWQQMLTGYEQYF.